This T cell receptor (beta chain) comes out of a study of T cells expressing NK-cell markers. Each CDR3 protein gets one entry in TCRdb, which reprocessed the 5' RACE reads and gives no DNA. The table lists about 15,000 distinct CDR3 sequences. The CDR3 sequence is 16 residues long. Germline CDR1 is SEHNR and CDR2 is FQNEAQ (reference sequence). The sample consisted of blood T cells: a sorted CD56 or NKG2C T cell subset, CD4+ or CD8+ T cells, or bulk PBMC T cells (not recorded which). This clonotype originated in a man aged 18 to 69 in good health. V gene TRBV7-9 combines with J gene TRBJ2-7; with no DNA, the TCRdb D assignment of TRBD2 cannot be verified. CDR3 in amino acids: CASSLSLAGAVDEQYF.